This is a list of T cell receptor beta chains from one sample in a study of graft-versus-host responses after intestinal transplantation. The protocol was immunoSEQ multiplex PCR, while the TCRdb copy is restricted to in-frame clones and leaves out a portion. Of approximately 68,000 clones listed, 90% are singletons. The antigens of these receptors remain unknown. The specimen was unstimulated CD8+ T cells sorted from spleen or lymph node cells, collected before transplant. Every receptor here comes from a human donor who was the organ donor for an intestinal transplant. Both conserved end residues are part of each CDR3.

>TRBV13
CASSSPGQGANYGYTF
>TRBV6-6
CASSYPQGLTEAFF
>TRBV6-6
CASRGARDGYTF
>TRBV6-1
CASSEASLPPEAFF
>TRBV7-9
CAQPGDTGELFF
>TRBV7-3
CASSLMTGGAVYGYTF
>TRBV10-3
CAISEGGVYNEQFF
>TRBV6-4
CASSDPAGAGGTDTQYF
>TRBV5-6
CASSLTLDGTEAFF
>TRBV18
CASSRNPGTEADSPLHF
>TRBV13
CASSLVVSGGGDTQYF
>TRBV5-6
CASSFGTGGMGTEAFF
>TRBV11-2
CASRFGPETSTPNTGELFF
>TRBV5-8
CASSLGRLGATDTQYF
>TRBV5-1
CASNLAGGSTDTQYF
>TRBV7-2
CASSPGDRPEIGETQYF
>TRBV2
CASRVTSGASSYNEQFF
>TRBV9
CASSPTGLAEKLFF
>TRBV6-5
CASSYEGGGANVLTF
>TRBV13
CASSRGSETQYF
>TRBV5-1
CASSLWGGHFPPYNEQFF
>TRBV27
CASSPSLDSEDGYTF
>TRBV28
CASTTDQGANTEAFF
>TRBV6-5
CASSSLQGWRNTEAFF
>TRBV13
CASSLGTAYGYTF
>TRBV9
CASSVEGGGSTEAFF
>TRBV4-1
CASSQTTGLGLSGGTQYF
>TRBV15
CATSRSLNTEAFF
>TRBV5-4
CASSWFGGSQPQHF
>TRBV9
CASSVGIGTGNYGYTF
>TRBV27
CASSLSAGGDGYTF
>TRBV5-4
CASSWGQHSNQPQHF
>TRBV11-2
CASSPNQGDYNEQFF
>TRBV18
CASSPPTRNSPLHF
>TRBV14
CASRPLAGGPDTQYF
>TRBV7-6
CASSLRSRDSYNEQFF
>TRBV9
CASSAGLAHYNEQFF
>TRBV29-1
CSVHGGDTDTQYF
>TRBV2
CASSEGGGSNEKLFF
>TRBV11-2
CASSFGGTDTQYF
>TRBV6-1
CASYLGGTEAFF
>TRBV6-1
CASSELGGPYGYTF
>TRBV27
CASSIHTGTMNTEAFF
>TRBV9
CASTLRVEGFF
>TRBV7-3
CASSLTGGGDSPLHF
>TRBV9
CASSRTVTYSPLHF
>TRBV7-6
CASSLFTGYSEQFF
>TRBV28
CASSFPLGGAKNIQYF
>TRBV28
CASSLDRAAQHF
>TRBV11-2
CASSSGQYSNQPQHF
>TRBV9
CASSGGGGIEAFF
>TRBV27
CASFTGNTEAFF
>TRBV28
CASSLRGGRRSTDTQYF
>TRBV29-1
CSVEAGGYNEQFF
>TRBV27
CASSLTGGGDGYTF
>TRBV27
CASSLRFHNEQFF
>TRBV10-3
CAISESTGANTEAFF
>TRBV9
CASSVDTTGGYYGYTF